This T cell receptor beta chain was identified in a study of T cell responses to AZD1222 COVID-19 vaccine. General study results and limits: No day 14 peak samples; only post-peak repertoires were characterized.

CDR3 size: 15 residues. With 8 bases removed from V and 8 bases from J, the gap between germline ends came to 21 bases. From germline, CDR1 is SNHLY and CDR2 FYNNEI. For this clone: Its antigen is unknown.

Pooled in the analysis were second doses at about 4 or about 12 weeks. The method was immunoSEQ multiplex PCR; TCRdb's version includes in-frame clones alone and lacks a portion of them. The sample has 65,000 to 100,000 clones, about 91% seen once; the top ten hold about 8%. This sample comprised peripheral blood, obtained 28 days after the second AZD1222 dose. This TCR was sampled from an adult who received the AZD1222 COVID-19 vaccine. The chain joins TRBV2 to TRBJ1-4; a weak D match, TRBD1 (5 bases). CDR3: CASRRQPGVREKLFF. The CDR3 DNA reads TGTGCCAGCCGTCGACAACCGGGGGTACGCGAAAAACTGTTTTTT.